The clone carrying this T cell receptor (beta chain) was detected many times. Its antigen is undetermined. Germline lookup yields CDR1 LGHNA and CDR2 YNFKEQ. The CDR3 spans 16 residues. The V gene lost 0 bases and the J gene lost 6 bases, with 16 bases spanning the gap. The sample is drawn from a study of identical twins. Whole-study results and caveats: Conclusions leaned on cross-sectional statistical analysis and did not track the same donors over time. When twins shared out-of-frame alpha sequences, those sequences had excess low generation probability.

Carrying unique molecular identifiers, the cDNA also gained a universal primer site through template switching. One entry per CDR3 protein, called by TCRdb with MiXCR from the 5' RACE reads. This repertoire shows about 100,000 distinct CDR3 sequences, 5.9% found once; its top ten account for 10% to 15%. The chain joins TRBV4-2 to TRBJ2-3, with D perhaps matching TRBD1 or TRBD2 (5 bases each). Source material: memory T cells sorted from blood. The origin of this receptor is a woman aged 45-60 years in good health. In nucleotides, the CDR3 is TGTGCCAGCAGCCAAGATAAAACAGGAGGACCCGATACGCAGTATTTT. Its protein product is CASSQDKTGGPDTQYF.